This T cell receptor (beta chain) was sequenced for a study of T-cell memory formation after mild COVID-19. TCRdb re-called the 5' RACE reads with MiXCR, one entry per CDR3 protein. Of roughly 580,000 distinct CDR3 sequences listed, more than 15% are singletons. This clonotype was picked up a small number of times. The sample was PBMCs or a T cell subset sorted from them (not recorded which). This clonotype originated in an adult woman who had mild COVID-19 (a few samples of this study predate the infection). Cell type and time point are not known.

The chain's CDR3 is CASTQRRGADTQYF. The CDR3 nucleotides read TGTGCCAGCACCCAACGGAGAGGTGCGGATACGCAGTATTTT. The gene calls are TRBV12-3 or TRBV12-4 and TRBJ2-3; no clear D. Trimming took 7 bases from V and 6 from J, leaving 17 bases between them. CDR3 length: 14 amino acids.